These T cell receptor beta chains were read from a single sample in a study of PD-1 blockade in classical Hodgkin lymphoma. The repertoire was sequenced with immunoSEQ multiplex PCR; TCRdb's copy has only in-frame clones and lacks some. The sample has about 30,000 clones, less than 80% seen once; the top ten hold around 35%. Sequences were derived from peripheral blood mononuclear cells (PBMCs), sampled before the second cycle of nivolumab. These receptors all stem from a human donor with classical Hodgkin lymphoma. CDR3s leave out the opening cysteine and the closing phenylalanine or tryptophan. Size tells how often a clone was seen (once, few, many) or the class of an expanded clone, and some rows leave it out.

CDR3aa | v_gene | abundance | j_gene
ASSLTRVQGTDTQY | TRBV13 | NA | TRBJ2-3
AWSDNLVGVNEKLF | TRBV30 | NA | TRBJ1-4
ASSGSHLSNYGYT | TRBV6-4 | NA | TRBJ1-2
AISDIPAGEDGYT | TRBV10-3 | NA | TRBJ1-2
ASSLGPNNEQF | TRBV5-1 | few | TRBJ2-1
ASSPRSRQARQETQY | TRBV18 | NA | TRBJ2-5
ASSIGGGRDIQY | TRBV19 | NA | TRBJ2-4
ASSQKSLGNTIY | TRBV4-2 | NA | TRBJ1-3
SVDVGEANQPQH | TRBV29-1 | NA | TRBJ1-5
ASSLSQGNTEAF | TRBV7-9 | NA | TRBJ1-1
ASSFASSYNEQF | TRBV7-6 | once | TRBJ2-1
ASSEDRAGYT | TRBV18 | NA | TRBJ1-2
ASSSGNRGLGEKLF | TRBV5-8 | NA | TRBJ1-4
ASSVGDLRDLT | TRBV9 | NA | TRBJ2-6
ASTMSRDGFYNEQF | TRBV2 | NA | TRBJ2-1
ASNLGPGGAF | TRBV19 | NA | TRBJ1-1
ASSKRQGAETQY | TRBV6-6 | once | TRBJ2-5
ASSGYRDSYEQY | TRBV5-1 | NA | TRBJ2-7
ASNGGLGEKLF | TRBV6-5 | NA | TRBJ1-4
ASSYQGTQY | TRBV6-6 | NA | TRBJ2-3
ASNRQGFGLNQPQH | TRBV28 | NA | TRBJ1-5
ASSLVAGYGYT | TRBV7-9 | few | TRBJ1-2
ASSLGGNGYT | TRBV7-9 | few | TRBJ1-2
ASSYQRTRGPVF | TRBV6-5 | NA | TRBJ2-1
ASTVTRKETQY | TRBV21-1 | NA | TRBJ2-5
ASSQEGTQNSPLH | TRBV4-3 | NA | TRBJ1-6
ASSSSLRQPYF | TRBV11-2 | NA | TRBJ1-1
AITAGSSNQPQH | TRBV10-3 | NA | TRBJ1-5
ASSSSGTGGETQY | TRBV27 | NA | TRBJ2-5